This TCR beta chain was captured in a study of circulating and synovial CD4+ cells in juvenile arthritis. Comment on this clone: Its specificity is unknown.

Sequenced samples came from active juvenile idiopathic arthritis patients. The V gene's germline CDR1 is ENHRY and CDR2 SYGVKD. The V segment lost 3 bases and the J segment 1 base; nucleotides outside the gene matches: 11. This CDR3 has 18 amino acids. Profiling relied on immunoSEQ multiplex PCR, and the TCRdb table lists in-frame clones only, not all of them. This table has about 33,000 clones, roughly 96% appearing once. Study results and limitations: CPL and bulk CD4 samples differed at least tenfold in T cell genomes. These blood cells shared more CDR3 sequences with synovium than bulk blood. Bulk blood CD4 repertoires were more diverse than these.

Source material: CD4+ T cells from blood. This clonotype was sampled from a human donor with juvenile idiopathic arthritis. The chain employs TRBV10-3 and TRBJ1-3; 8 nucleotides match TRBD1. The DNA for the CDR3 is TGTGCCATCAGTGACCCACCCGGACAGGGAGGATCTGGAAACACCATATATTTT. It encodes CAISDPPGQGGSGNTIYF.